The 11 T cell receptor beta chains listed next were all sequenced from one sample in a study of spatial heterogeneity in lung cancer (dated by TCRdb to the late 2010s). The meaning of the sample's time point label: sample taken at primary tumor resection. Receptor libraries were prepared by 5' RACE. For sequencing, a NextSeq 500 was employed. TCRdb's own reprocessing of the public reads used fastp at Q25 and MiXCR and kept productive beta chains. Records with the same CDR3 protein are collapsed into one entry carrying the most frequent genes and DNA. Across this sample there are tens of thousands of distinct CDR3 sequences, with roughly 13% seen only once. The ten largest clones represent around 54% of the sample. The source was PBMCs, collected at surgery. The source is a male donor with early-stage non-small cell lung cancer.

This clonotype was found many times. The CDR3 bases are TGTGCCAGCAGCTTAATGCCGGGGAACTCCTACGAGCAGTACTTC. Translation: CASSLMPGNSYEQYF. V is TRBV7-3 and J is TRBJ2-7, with TRBD2 as a possible D gene (5 bases). Looked up from germline, CDR1 is SGHTA and CDR2 is FQGTGA. V lost 1 base and J 0 bases, leaving 10 bases between the germline ends. CDR3 length: 15 amino acids.

This clonotype was seen a handful of times. The gene calls are TRBV6-6 and TRBJ1-1; 10 bases are a match to TRBD1. In germline, CDR1 is MNHNY, CDR2 SVGAGI (reference sequence). With V trimmed by 6 bases and J by 5 bases, 6 bases remained unmatched. This CDR3 is 14 amino acids long. The CDR3 loop reads CASSQTGGRTEAFF. CDR3 coding DNA: TGTGCCAGCAGCCAGACAGGGGGCCGGACTGAAGCTTTCTTT.

This clonotype was counted many times. V is TRBV7-2 and J is TRBJ1-4, with 8 nucleotides matching TRBD1. Germline V gene lookup returns CDR1 SGHTA and CDR2 FQGNSA. The CDR3 spans 14 residues. V shed 5 bases, J shed 4 bases, and the junction held 3 bases outside the gene matches. CDR3 amino acids: CASSQDRGNEKLFF. Here the CDR3 DNA reads TGTGCCAGCAGCCAAGACAGGGGTAATGAAAAACTGTTTTTT.

V and J are TRBV20-1 and TRBJ2-4; 8 bases align to TRBD1. The V gene's germline CDR1 is DFQATT and CDR2 SNEGSKA (reference sequence). J lost 6 bases, V lost 6 bases, and 7 bases had no gene match. CDR3 length equals 13 residues. CDR3 sequence reads: CSADRGQGNIQYF. Here the CDR3 DNA reads TGCAGTGCCGACAGAGGACAGGGAAACATTCAGTACTTC.

V gene TRBV5-1 combines with J gene TRBJ1-1, with 9 bases identical to TRBD1. The germline V gene has CDR1 SGHRS and CDR2 YFSETQ. After removal of 4 bases from V and 4 bases from J, the junction contained 5 bases not matched to a gene. There are 14 residues in the CDR3. The CDR3 DNA sequence: TGCGCCAGCAGCGTTGACAGGGGGGCCACTGAAGCTTTCTTT. Protein: CASSVDRGATEAFF. Full variable domain (remainder filled in from reference TRBV5-1 and TRBJ1-1): KAGVTQTPRYLIKTRGQQVTLSCSPISGHRSVSWYQQTPGQGLQFLFEYFSETQRNKGNFPGRFSGRQFSNSRSEMNVSTLELGDSALYLCASSVDRGATEAFFGQGTRLTVV.

The table lists this clonotype with many counts. This chain connects TRBV2 to TRBJ2-3; unclear D gene. The CDR3 has 12 amino acids. V was cut by 2 bases and J by 4 bases, with 4 bases left in between. In germline, CDR1 is SNHLY, CDR2 FYNNEI. This CDR3 reads CASSETADTQYF. CDR3 nucleotide sequence: TGTGCCAGCAGTGAAACCGCAGATACGCAGTATTTT.

A few counts support this clonotype. This chain joins TRBV28 and TRBJ1-2, with a possible D match to TRBD1 (5 bases). The CDR3 is 14 residues long. Between the trimmed V and J ends, which lost 8 bases and 3 bases, there was a span of 16 bases. Germline V CDR1 and CDR2: MDHEN, SYDVKM. The CDR3 nucleotides are TGTGCCAGCTCACTGGGGGGTGAAGACTATGGCTACACCTTC. Its translation is CASSLGGEDYGYTF.

This clonotype was counted ten times or more. The rearrangement links TRBV28 to TRBJ2-2; the match to TRBD1 covers 8 bases. The V segment lost 5 bases and the J segment 4 bases; nucleotides outside the gene matches: 6. The CDR3 is made up of 15 amino acids. Germline V gene data show CDR1 as MDHEN and CDR2 as SYDVKM. The CDR3 is CASSPDRGGTGELFF. The DNA of the CDR3 is TGTGCCAGCAGTCCAGACAGGGGAGGCACCGGGGAGCTGTTTTTT. The full variable domain, completed using reference TRBV28 and TRBJ2-2, is DVKVTQSSRYLVKRTGEKVFLECVQDMDHENMFWYRQDPGLGLRLIYFSYDVKMKEKGDIPEGYSVSREKKERFSLILESASTNQTSMYLCASSPDRGGTGELFFGEGSRLTVL.

This rearrangement joins TRBV19 to TRBJ1-5, with D possibly TRBD1 on 5 matching bases. The CDR3 is 15 residues long. Germline CDR1 is LNHDA and CDR2 is SQIVND (reference sequence). V dropped 5 bases and J dropped 6 bases, with 17 bases sitting between them. The CDR3 sequence: CASSGGVGRGQPQHF. The CDR3 DNA reads TGTGCCAGTAGTGGGGGAGTTGGAAGGGGTCAGCCCCAGCATTTT. Complete variable domain (other parts from reference TRBV19 and TRBJ1-5): DGGITQSPKYLFRKEGQNVTLSCEQNLNHDAMYWYRQDPGQGLRLIYYSQIVNDFQKGDIAEGYSVSREKKESFPLTVTSAQKNPTAFYLCASSGGVGRGQPQHFGDGTRLSIL.

The chain joins TRBV2 to TRBJ2-5; 7 nucleotides match TRBD2. This CDR3 comprises 13 residues. J was trimmed by 7 bases and V by 6 bases; bases with no gene match: 8. Germline values: CDR1 SNHLY, CDR2 FYNNEI. The CDR3 DNA sequence: TGTGCCAGCAGGGGGGGGACGGCCCGGACCCAGTACTTC. Protein: CASRGGTARTQYF. The variable domain in full, completed from reference TRBV2 and TRBJ2-5, reads EPEVTQTPSHQVTQMGQEVILRCVPISNHLYFYWYRQILGQKVEFLVSFYNNEISEKSEIFDDQFSVERPDGSNFTLKIRSTKLEDSAMYFCASRGGTARTQYFGPGTRLLVL.

This chain joins TRBV6-2 or TRBV6-3 and TRBJ2-4; D is ambiguous. V lost 6 bases, J lost 8 bases, and 14 bases lay in between. Germline V lookup: CDR1 MNHEY, CDR2 SVGEGT. This CDR3 has 13 residues. Here the CDR3 reads CASRPTGWDIQYF. As DNA, the CDR3 is TGTGCCAGCAGACCCACGGGTTGGGACATTCAGTACTTC.